This record looks at one TCR beta chain sequence and its context. Its antigen remains unknown. It was with 60 Vbeta and 13 Jbeta primers that the PCR ran. Produced via immunoSEQ multiplex PCR; TCRdb's table is partial and in-frame only. Counted here are some 140,000 clones, 80% occurring once; the ten biggest clones make up approximately 1.2%. This entry belongs to a study of cytomegalovirus exposure and HLA in healthy donors. Study conclusions and caveats: Beyond CMV serostatus, there was no information to go on about immune exposure.

The V and J ends lost 0 bases and 6 bases respectively, with 11 bases between them. Germline lookup yields CDR1 SGHTA and CDR2 FQGTGA. The length of the CDR3 is 14 residues. Sequencing input: PBMCs. The chain carries TRBV7-3 and TRBJ1-1; D gene ambiguous. The sequence came from a male donor in good health and CMV-seropositive. The CDR3 is CASSLTLEGSEAFF. In DNA form, the CDR3 reads TGTGCCAGCAGCTTAACCCTGGAGGGCTCTGAAGCTTTCTTT.